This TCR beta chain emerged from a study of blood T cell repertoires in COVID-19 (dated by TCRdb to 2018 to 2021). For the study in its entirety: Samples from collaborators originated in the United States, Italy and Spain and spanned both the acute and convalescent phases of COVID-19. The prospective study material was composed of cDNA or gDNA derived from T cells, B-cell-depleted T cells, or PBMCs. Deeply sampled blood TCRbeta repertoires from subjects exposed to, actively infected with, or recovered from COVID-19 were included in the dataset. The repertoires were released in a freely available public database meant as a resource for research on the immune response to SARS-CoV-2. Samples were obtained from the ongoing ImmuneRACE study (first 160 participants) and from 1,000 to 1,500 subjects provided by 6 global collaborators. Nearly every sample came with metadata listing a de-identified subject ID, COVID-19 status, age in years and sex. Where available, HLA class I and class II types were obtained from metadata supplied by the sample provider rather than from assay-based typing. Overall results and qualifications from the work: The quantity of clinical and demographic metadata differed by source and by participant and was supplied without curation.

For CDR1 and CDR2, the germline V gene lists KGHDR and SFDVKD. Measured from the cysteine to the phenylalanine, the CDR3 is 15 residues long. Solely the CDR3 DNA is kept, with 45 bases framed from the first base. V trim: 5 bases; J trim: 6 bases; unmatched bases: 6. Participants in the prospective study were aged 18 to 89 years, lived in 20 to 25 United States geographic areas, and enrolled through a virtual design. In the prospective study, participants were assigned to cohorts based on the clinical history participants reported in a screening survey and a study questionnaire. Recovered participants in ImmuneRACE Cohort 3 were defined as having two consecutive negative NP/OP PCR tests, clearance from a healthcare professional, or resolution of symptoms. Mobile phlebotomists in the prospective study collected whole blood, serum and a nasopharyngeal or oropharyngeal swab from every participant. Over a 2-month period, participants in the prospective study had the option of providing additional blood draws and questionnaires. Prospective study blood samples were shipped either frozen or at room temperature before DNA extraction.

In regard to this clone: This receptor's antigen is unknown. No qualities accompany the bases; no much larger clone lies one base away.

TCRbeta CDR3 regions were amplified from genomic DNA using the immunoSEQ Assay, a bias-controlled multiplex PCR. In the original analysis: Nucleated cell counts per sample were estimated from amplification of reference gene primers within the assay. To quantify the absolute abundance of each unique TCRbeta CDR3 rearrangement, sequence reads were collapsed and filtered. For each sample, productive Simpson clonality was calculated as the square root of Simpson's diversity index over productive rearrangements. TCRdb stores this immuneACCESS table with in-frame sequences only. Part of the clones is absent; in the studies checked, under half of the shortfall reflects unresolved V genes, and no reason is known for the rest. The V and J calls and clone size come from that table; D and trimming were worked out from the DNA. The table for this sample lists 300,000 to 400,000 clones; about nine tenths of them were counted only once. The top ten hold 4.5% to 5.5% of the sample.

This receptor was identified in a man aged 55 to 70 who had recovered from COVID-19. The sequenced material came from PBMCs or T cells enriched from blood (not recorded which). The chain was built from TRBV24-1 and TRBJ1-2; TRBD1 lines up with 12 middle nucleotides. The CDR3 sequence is CATSVGTGGADGYTF. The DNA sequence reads TGTGCCACCAGTGTTGGGACAGGGGGCGCGGATGGCTACACCTTC.